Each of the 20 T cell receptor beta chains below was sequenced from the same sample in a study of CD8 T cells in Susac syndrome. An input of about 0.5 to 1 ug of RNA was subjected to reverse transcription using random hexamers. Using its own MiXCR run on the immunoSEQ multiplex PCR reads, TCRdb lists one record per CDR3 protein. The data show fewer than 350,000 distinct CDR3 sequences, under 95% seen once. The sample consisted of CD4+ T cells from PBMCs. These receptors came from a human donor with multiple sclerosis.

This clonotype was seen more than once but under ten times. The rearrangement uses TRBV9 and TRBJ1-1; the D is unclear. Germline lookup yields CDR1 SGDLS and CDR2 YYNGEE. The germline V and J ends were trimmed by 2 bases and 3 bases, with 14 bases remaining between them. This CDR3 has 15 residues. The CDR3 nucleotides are TGTGCCAGCAGCGTCTACGGCCGACCTCACACTGAAGCTTTCTTT. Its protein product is CASSVYGRPHTEAFF.

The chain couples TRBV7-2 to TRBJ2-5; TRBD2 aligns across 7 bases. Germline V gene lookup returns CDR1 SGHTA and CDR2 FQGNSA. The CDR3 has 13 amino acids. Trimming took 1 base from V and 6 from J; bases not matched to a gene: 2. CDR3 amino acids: CASSLGGGKTQYF. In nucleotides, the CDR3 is TGTGCCAGCAGCTTAGGGGGGGGTAAGACCCAGTACTTC.

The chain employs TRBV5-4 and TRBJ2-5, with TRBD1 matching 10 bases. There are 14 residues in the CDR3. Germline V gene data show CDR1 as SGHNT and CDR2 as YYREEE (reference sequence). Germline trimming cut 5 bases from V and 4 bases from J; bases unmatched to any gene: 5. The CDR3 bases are TGTGCCAGCAGGAATGGACAGGGGGGAGAGACCCAGTACTTC. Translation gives CASRNGQGGETQYF. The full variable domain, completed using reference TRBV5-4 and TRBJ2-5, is ETGVTQSPTHLIKTRGQQVTLRCSSQSGHNTVSWYQQALGQGPQFIFQYYREEENGRGNFPPRFSGLQFPNYSSELNVNALELDDSALYLCASRNGQGGETQYFGPGTRLLVL.

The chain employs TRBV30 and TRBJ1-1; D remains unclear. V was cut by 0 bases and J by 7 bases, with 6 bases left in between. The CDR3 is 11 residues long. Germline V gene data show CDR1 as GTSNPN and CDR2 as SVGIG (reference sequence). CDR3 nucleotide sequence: TGTGCCTGGAGTGTAGAAGTTGAAGCTTTCTTT. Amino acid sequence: CAWSVEVEAFF.

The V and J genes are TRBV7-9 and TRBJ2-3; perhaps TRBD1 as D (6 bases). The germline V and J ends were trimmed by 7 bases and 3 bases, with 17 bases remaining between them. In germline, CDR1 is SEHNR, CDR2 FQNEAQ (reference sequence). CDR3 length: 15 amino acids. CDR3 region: CASTQGKRSTDTQYF. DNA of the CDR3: TGTGCCAGCACCCAGGGGAAACGGTCTACAGATACGCAGTATTTT.

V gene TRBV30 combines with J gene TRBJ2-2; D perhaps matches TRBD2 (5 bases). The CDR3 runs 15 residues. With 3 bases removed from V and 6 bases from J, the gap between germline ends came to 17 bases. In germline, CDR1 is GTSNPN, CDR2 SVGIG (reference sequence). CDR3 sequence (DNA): TGTGCCTGGAGCCCCCAATCACTAGAGGCCGGGGAGCTGTTTTTT. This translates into CAWSPQSLEAGELFF.

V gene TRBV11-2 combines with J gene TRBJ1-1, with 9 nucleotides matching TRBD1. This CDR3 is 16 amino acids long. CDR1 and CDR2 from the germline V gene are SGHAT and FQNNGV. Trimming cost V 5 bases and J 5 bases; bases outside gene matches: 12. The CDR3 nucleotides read TGTGCCAGCAGCATAGGGACAGGGAGGGCCGGGACTGAAGCTTTCTTT. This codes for CASSIGTGRAGTEAFF.

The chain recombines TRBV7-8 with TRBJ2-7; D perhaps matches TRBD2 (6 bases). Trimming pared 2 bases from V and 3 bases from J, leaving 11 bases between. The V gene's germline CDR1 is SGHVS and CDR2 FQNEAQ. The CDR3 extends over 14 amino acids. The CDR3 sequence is CASSLQGGIYEQYF. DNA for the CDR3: TGTGCCAGCAGCTTACAGGGCGGGATCTACGAGCAGTACTTC. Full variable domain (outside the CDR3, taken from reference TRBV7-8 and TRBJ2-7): GAGVSQSPRYKVAKRGQDVALRCDPISGHVSLFWYQQALGQGPEFLTYFQNEAQLDKSGLPSDRFFAERPEGSVSTLKIQRTQQEDSAVYLCASSLQGGIYEQYFGPGTRLTVT.

CDR3 protein: CASSIGQIGYTF. Written as DNA, the CDR3 is TGTGCCAGCAGCATCGGACAGATTGGCTACACCTTC. The rearrangement links TRBV3-1 to TRBJ1-2; perhaps TRBD1 as D (6 bases). Trimming stripped 5 bases from V and 7 bases from J, with 11 bases between. The CDR3 contains 12 residues. Germline lookup yields CDR1 LGHDT and CDR2 YNNKEL (reference sequence).

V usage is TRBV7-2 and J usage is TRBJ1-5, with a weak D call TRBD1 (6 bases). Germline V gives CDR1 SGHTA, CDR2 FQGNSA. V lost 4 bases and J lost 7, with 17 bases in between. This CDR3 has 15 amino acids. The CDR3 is CASSSKTGEDQPQHF. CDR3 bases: TGTGCCAGCAGCTCCAAGACAGGCGAGGACCAGCCCCAGCATTTT.

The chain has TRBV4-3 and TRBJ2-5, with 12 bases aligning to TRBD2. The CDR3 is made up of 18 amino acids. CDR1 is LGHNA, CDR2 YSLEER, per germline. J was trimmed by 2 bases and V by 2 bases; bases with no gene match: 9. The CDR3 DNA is TGCGCCAGCAGCCAAAGAGCTGCTAGCGGGAGGGGGCAAGAGACCCAGTACTTC. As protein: CASSQRAASGRGQETQYF.

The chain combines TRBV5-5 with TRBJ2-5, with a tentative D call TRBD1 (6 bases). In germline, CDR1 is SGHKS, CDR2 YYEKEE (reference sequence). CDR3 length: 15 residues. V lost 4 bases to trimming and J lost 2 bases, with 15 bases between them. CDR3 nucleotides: TGTGCCAGCAGCCCCGAGCCGACAGGACAAGAGACCCAGTACTTC. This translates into CASSPEPTGQETQYF. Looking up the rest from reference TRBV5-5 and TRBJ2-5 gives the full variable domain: DAGVTQSPTHLIKTRGQQVTLRCSPISGHKSVSWYQQVLGQGPQFIFQYYEKEERGRGNFPDRFSARQFPNYSSELNVNALLLGDSALYLCASSPEPTGQETQYFGPGTRLLVL.

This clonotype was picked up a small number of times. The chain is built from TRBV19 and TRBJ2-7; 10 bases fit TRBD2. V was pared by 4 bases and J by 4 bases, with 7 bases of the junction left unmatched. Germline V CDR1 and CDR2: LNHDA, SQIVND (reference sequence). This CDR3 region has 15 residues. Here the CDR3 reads CASSTRTSGGYEQYF. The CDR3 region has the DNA TGTGCCAGTAGTACTCGGACTAGCGGAGGATACGAGCAGTACTTC.

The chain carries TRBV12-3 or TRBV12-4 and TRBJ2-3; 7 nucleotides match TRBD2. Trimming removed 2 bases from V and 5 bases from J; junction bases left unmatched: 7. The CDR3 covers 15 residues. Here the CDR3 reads CASSLFAGVVDTQYF. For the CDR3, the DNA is TGTGCCAGCAGTTTATTCGCGGGAGTGGTAGATACGCAGTATTTT.

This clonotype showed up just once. For the CDR3, the DNA is TGTGCCAGCACCCGCATAGCGGGGGGGCCAGAGACCCAGTACTTC. Translating it yields CASTRIAGGPETQYF. This rearrangement joins TRBV6-2 or TRBV6-3 to TRBJ2-5; 11 bases line up with TRBD2. The CDR3 loop spans 15 amino acids. V was clipped by 7 bases and J by 4 bases; unmatched bases: 8. Germline CDR1 reads MNHEY; CDR2 reads SVGEGT.

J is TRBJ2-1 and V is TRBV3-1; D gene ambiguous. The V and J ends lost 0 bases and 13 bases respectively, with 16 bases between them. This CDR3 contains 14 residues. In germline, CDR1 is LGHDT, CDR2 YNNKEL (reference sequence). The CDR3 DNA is TGTGCCAGCAGCCAAGATCTGCTACCCGCGGATCAGTTCTTC. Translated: CASSQDLLPADQFF.

The CDR3 DNA reads TGTGCCAGCAGTTTAGCGGTCCCTTCTACGCAGCAGTACTTC. This sequence encodes CASSLAVPSTQQYF. The V call is TRBV28, the J call TRBJ2-7; D not resolved. Germline-derived CDR1 and CDR2 are MDHEN and SYDVKM. The CDR3 is made up of 14 amino acids. V shed 2 bases and J shed 8 bases, with 16 bases lying between them. Full variable domain (missing parts from reference TRBV28 and TRBJ2-7): DVKVTQSSRYLVKRTGEKVFLECVQDMDHENMFWYRQDPGLGLRLIYFSYDVKMKEKGDIPEGYSVSREKKERFSLILESASTNQTSMYLCASSLAVPSTQQYFGPGTRLTVT.

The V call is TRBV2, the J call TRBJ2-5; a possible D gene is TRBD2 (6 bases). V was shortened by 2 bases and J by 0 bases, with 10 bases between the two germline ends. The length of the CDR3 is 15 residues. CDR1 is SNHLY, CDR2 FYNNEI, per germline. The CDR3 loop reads CASSELAGNQETQYF. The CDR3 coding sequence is TGTGCCAGCAGTGAACTGGCGGGGAACCAAGAGACCCAGTACTTC. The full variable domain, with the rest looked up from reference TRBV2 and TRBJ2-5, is EPEVTQTPSHQVTQMGQEVILRCVPISNHLYFYWYRQILGQKVEFLVSFYNNEISEKSEIFDDQFSVERPDGSNFTLKIRSTKLEDSAMYFCASSELAGNQETQYFGPGTRLLVL.

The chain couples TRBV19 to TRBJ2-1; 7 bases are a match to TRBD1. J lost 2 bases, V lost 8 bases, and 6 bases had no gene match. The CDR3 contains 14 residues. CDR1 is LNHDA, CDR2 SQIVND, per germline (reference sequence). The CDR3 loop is CASADRAPYNEQFF. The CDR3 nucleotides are TGTGCCAGTGCCGACAGGGCCCCCTACAATGAGCAGTTCTTC.

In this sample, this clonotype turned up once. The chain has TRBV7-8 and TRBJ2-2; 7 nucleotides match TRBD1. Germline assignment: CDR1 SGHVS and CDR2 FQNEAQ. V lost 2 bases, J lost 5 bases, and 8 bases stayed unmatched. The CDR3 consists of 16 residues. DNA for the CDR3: TGTGCCAGCAGCTTAAGGGACAGCGGCGGGACCGGGGAGCTGTTTTTT. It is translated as CASSLRDSGGTGELFF. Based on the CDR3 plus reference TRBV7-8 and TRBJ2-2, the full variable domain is GAGVSQSPRYKVAKRGQDVALRCDPISGHVSLFWYQQALGQGPEFLTYFQNEAQLDKSGLPSDRFFAERPEGSVSTLKIQRTQQEDSAVYLCASSLRDSGGTGELFFGEGSRLTVL.